A single sample gave rise to the 10 T cell receptor beta chains below, sequenced in a study of response to subunit inactivated influenza vaccine. TCRdb reprocessed the RT-PCR reads with MiXCR, giving one entry per CDR3 protein. This sample has about 780,000 distinct CDR3 sequences, with roughly 20% found just once. The input for sequencing was PBMCs from blood, taken 5 days after vaccination. The receptors stem from a man in his fifties who received an inactivated influenza vaccine.

The chain is built from TRBV24-1 and TRBJ2-3; 7 nucleotides match TRBD1. The trim removed 4 bases at V and 4 bases at J, leaving 7 bases unmatched. The CDR3 runs 15 residues. CDR1 is KGHDR and CDR2 is SFDVKD in the germline V gene. In nucleotides, the CDR3 is TGTGCCACCAGTGACGACAGGGACAGTTCAGATACGCAGTATTTT. It encodes CATSDDRDSSDTQYF.

This sequence joins TRBV6-1 and TRBJ1-6, with D perhaps TRBD1 (6 bases). This CDR3 spans 13 amino acids. The germline V gene has CDR1 MNHNS and CDR2 SASEGT. Deletions cut 5 bases from V and 7 bases from J, with 9 bases between. CDR3 coding DNA: TGTGCCAGCAGTCCAGACAGGAATTCACCCCTCCACTTT. Translated: CASSPDRNSPLHF.

The chain employs TRBV7-2 and TRBJ1-2; D unresolved. This CDR3 is built from 17 residues. Per the germline V gene, CDR1 is SGHTA and CDR2 is FQGNSA. The V end was cut by 1 base, the J end by 0 bases, with 15 bases between. CDR3 loop: CASSLGVGRKANYGYTF. The CDR3 DNA reads TGTGCCAGCAGCTTAGGGGTTGGGAGAAAAGCTAACTATGGCTACACCTTC.

There are many counts of this clonotype. The CDR3 region is CASREMGSNTEAFF. DNA for the CDR3: TGTGCCAGCAGAGAGATGGGGAGTAACACTGAAGCTTTCTTT. The V call is TRBV12-3 or TRBV12-4, the J call TRBJ1-1; no reliable D call. Trimming pared 6 bases from V and 2 bases from J, leaving 13 bases between. The CDR3 spans 14 residues.

This clonotype has more than one count but fewer than ten. The chain has TRBV12-3 or TRBV12-4 and TRBJ1-2; D possibly corresponds to TRBD1 (6 bases). The CDR3 loop spans 14 amino acids. V was clipped by 6 bases and J by 1 base, with 12 bases between them. The CDR3 sequence: CASRADRHNYGYTF. The CDR3 nucleotides read TGTGCCAGCAGGGCCGACAGGCATAACTATGGCTACACCTTC.

This clonotype was seen repeatedly, ten times or more. This chain's CDR3 is CASSYGAEAFF. CDR3 nucleotides: TGTGCCAGCAGTTACGGGGCAGAAGCTTTCTTT. The chain is built from TRBV6-2 or TRBV6-3 and TRBJ1-1; D perhaps matches TRBD1 (5 bases). Germline V lookup: CDR1 MNHEY, CDR2 SVGEGT. This CDR3 has 11 amino acids. V gave up 2 bases and J gave up 8 bases, with 6 bases separating them.

The table lists this clonotype with a few counts. CDR3 nucleotides: TGTGCCAGCAGCTCCTATGGTAGCAATCAGCCCCAGCATTTT. It encodes CASSSYGSNQPQHF. V and J are TRBV7-2 and TRBJ1-5, with unresolved D. The germline V and J ends were trimmed by 4 bases and 0 bases, with 7 bases remaining between them. The CDR3 covers 14 residues. Germline lookup yields CDR1 SGHTA and CDR2 FQGNSA.

This chain joins TRBV2 and TRBJ2-3, with 7 nucleotides matching TRBD2. Germline CDR1 is SNHLY and CDR2 is FYNNEI. The CDR3 contains 16 residues. Germline trimming cut 4 bases from V and 6 bases from J; bases unmatched to any gene: 13. CDR3 region: CASSGGLAVDTDTQYF. The DNA of the CDR3 is TGTGCCAGCAGTGGCGGCCTAGCGGTAGACACTGATACGCAGTATTTT.

The sample holds a few counts of this clonotype. This chain links TRBV10-2 with TRBJ2-5; the match to TRBD2 covers 14 bases. The CDR3 length is 16 residues. The ends lost 1 base at V and 4 bases at J; junction bases unmatched: 2. CDR1 WSHSY and CDR2 SAAADI come from the germline V gene. CDR3 in amino acids: CASSEWGLAGAETQYF. The CDR3 DNA is TGCGCCAGCAGTGAGTGGGGACTAGCGGGGGCAGAGACCCAGTACTTC.

This chain joins TRBV5-1 and TRBJ2-7; D ambiguous. The CDR3 loop spans 18 amino acids. V lost 4 bases to trimming and J lost 3 bases, with 26 bases between them. Germline loops: CDR1 SGHRS, CDR2 YFSETQ. CDR3 nucleotide sequence: TGCGCCAGCAGCGCCTATCTCCGGGCCTCAGGTACGCTCTACGAGCAGTACTTC. Translated: CASSAYLRASGTLYEQYF.